Presented here are 10 T cell receptor beta chains from one specimen sequenced in a study of T cells in Graves' hyperthyroidism and ophthalmopathy. From RNA transcripts, TCR beta CDR3 regions were amplified. The HTBI primer set was used in a first-round RT-PCR of the TCR CDR3. TCRdb re-called the multiplex PCR reads with MiXCR, one entry per CDR3 protein. There are around 350,000 distinct CDR3 sequences in the sample; approximately 18% occur only once, and 34% lies in the top ten. Sequencing was carried out using blood. The source is a woman between 25 and 40 years old with Graves' hyperthyroidism that later progressed to Graves' ophthalmopathy.

This clonotype was seen many times. The rearrangement links TRBV2 to TRBJ1-2, with a weak D call TRBD1 (5 bases). With 3 bases removed from V and 2 bases from J, the gap between germline ends came to 10 bases. CDR3 length: 14 amino acids. CDR1 and CDR2 from the germline V gene are SNHLY and FYNNEI. The DNA of the CDR3 is TGTGCCAGCAGTGACGGGGGGTCCAACTATGGCTACACCTTC. Its translation: CASSDGGSNYGYTF. Looking up the rest from reference TRBV2 and TRBJ1-2 gives the full variable domain: EPEVTQTPSHQVTQMGQEVILRCVPISNHLYFYWYRQILGQKVEFLVSFYNNEISEKSEIFDDQFSVERPDGSNFTLKIRSTKLEDSAMYFCASSDGGSNYGYTFGSGTRLTVV.

This clonotype was seen many times. The chain couples TRBV28 to TRBJ2-1; 7 bases map to TRBD2. The J segment lost 5 bases and the V segment lost 7 bases, leaving 8 bases of the junction unmatched. This CDR3 has 14 amino acids. The germline gives CDR1 MDHEN, CDR2 SYDVKM. CDR3 nucleotides: TGTGCCAGCACCCGAAGAGGGAGGGACAATGAGCAGTTCTTC. It codes for CASTRRGRDNEQFF.

This clonotype was detected many times. The rearrangement joins TRBV15 to TRBJ2-7; TRBD1 aligns across 10 bases. This CDR3 is 16 amino acids long. V gave up 0 bases and J gave up 5 bases; unmatched junction bases: 7. Germline CDR1 reads LNHNV; CDR2 reads YYDKDF (reference sequence). CDR3 region: CATSRDLGTGVHEQYF. As DNA, the CDR3 is TGTGCCACCAGCAGAGATCTAGGGACAGGGGTGCACGAGCAGTACTTC. Drawing the rest from reference TRBV15 and TRBJ2-7, the complete variable domain is DAMVIQNPRYQVTQFGKPVTLSCSQTLNHNVMYWYQQKSSQAPKLLFHYYDKDFNNEADTPDNFQSRRPNTSFCFLDIRSPGLGDTAMYLCATSRDLGTGVHEQYFGPGTRLTVT.

This clonotype has more than one count but fewer than ten. The genes are TRBV4-1 and TRBJ1-1; no definite D call. This CDR3 is built from 16 residues. Germline assignment: CDR1 MGHRA and CDR2 YSYEKL. Trimming shortened V by 1 base and J by 2 bases, and 14 bases separated the two germline ends. The CDR3 DNA is TGCGCCAGCAGCCAAGCTTTTTCCAGAGTAAACACTGAAGCTTTCTTT. Translating it yields CASSQAFSRVNTEAFF.

This clonotype was recorded a few times. This rearrangement joins TRBV5-1 to TRBJ2-6; D perhaps matches TRBD2 (5 bases). Germline assignment: CDR1 SGHRS and CDR2 YFSETQ. There are 17 residues in the CDR3. V was shortened by 2 bases and J by 1 base, with 13 bases between the two germline ends. CDR3 nucleotide sequence: TGCGCCAGCAGCTTCTCAGAAACGGGGTCTGGGGCCAACGTCCTGACTTTC. As protein: CASSFSETGSGANVLTF.

At least ten counts were recorded for this clonotype. The CDR3 sequence is CAISDRDSSYNEQFF. CDR3 nucleotides: TGTGCCATCAGTGACCGGGACAGTTCCTACAATGAGCAGTTCTTC. This chain connects TRBV10-3 to TRBJ2-1, with 7 bases identical to TRBD1. The length of the CDR3 is 15 residues. Germline V lookup: CDR1 ENHRY, CDR2 SYGVKD. Unmatched junction bases numbered 3, after V lost 3 bases and J lost 1 base.

The sample holds many counts of this clonotype. The chain has TRBV18 and TRBJ2-1; 11 nucleotides line up with TRBD1. The V gene end was trimmed by 0 bases and the J gene end by 7 bases; junction bases not matched to a gene: 17. This CDR3 has 20 residues. The germline gives CDR1 KGHSH, CDR2 LQKENI. The chain's CDR3 is CASSPPRDRGTPGSRNEQFF. CDR3 sequence (DNA): TGTGCCAGCTCACCACCCCGGGACAGGGGGACGCCGGGATCTCGGAATGAGCAGTTCTTC.

The V and J genes are TRBV7-2 and TRBJ2-7; 8 bases are shared with TRBD2. Germline V lookup: CDR1 SGHTA, CDR2 FQGNSA. With V trimmed by 1 base and J by 0 bases, 5 bases remained unmatched. This CDR3 contains 16 residues. CDR3 nucleotides: TGTGCCAGCAGCTTAGTGGGCGGGAGGAGCTCCTACGAGCAGTACTTC. Its protein is CASSLVGGRSSYEQYF. The complete variable domain, with remaining parts taken from reference TRBV7-2 and TRBJ2-7, reads GAGVSQSPSNKVTEKGKDVELRCDPISGHTALYWYRQSLGQGLEFLIYFQGNSAPDKSGLPSDRFSAERTGGSVSTLTIQRTQQEDSAVYLCASSLVGGRSSYEQYFGPGTRLTVT.

In its sample, this clonotype was seen many times. This chain links TRBV28 with TRBJ1-6; D unclear. Trimming pared 6 bases from V and 11 bases from J, leaving 11 bases between. Germline-derived CDR1 and CDR2 are MDHEN and SYDVKM. The CDR3 covers 12 residues. The CDR3 reads CASRKSFAPLHF. The CDR3 DNA reads TGTGCCAGCAGAAAGAGTTTTGCACCCCTCCACTTT. The full variable domain, with the rest looked up from reference TRBV28 and TRBJ1-6, is DVKVTQSSRYLVKRTGEKVFLECVQDMDHENMFWYRQDPGLGLRLIYFSYDVKMKEKGDIPEGYSVSREKKERFSLILESASTNQTSMYLCASRKSFAPLHFGNGTRLTVT.

At least ten counts were recorded for this clonotype. The chain recombines TRBV11-2 with TRBJ2-7; TRBD2 is a possible D gene (6 bases). Between the trimmed V and J ends, which lost 4 bases and 0 bases, there was a span of 10 bases. The V gene's germline CDR1 is SGHAT and CDR2 FQNNGV. The CDR3 extends over 14 amino acids. CDR3 protein: CASSWGDPSYEQYF. DNA of the CDR3: TGTGCCAGCAGCTGGGGGGACCCCTCCTACGAGCAGTACTTC.